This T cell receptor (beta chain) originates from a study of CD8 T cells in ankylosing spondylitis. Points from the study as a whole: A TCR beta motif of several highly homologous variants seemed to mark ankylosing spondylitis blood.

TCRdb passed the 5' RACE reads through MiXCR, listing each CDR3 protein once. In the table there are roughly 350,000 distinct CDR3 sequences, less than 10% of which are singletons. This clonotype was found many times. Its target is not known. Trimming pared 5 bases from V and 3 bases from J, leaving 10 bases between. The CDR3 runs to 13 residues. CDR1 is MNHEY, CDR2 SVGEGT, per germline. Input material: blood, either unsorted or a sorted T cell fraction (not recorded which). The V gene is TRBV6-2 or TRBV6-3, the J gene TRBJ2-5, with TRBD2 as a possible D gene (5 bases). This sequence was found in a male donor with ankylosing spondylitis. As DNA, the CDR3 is TGTGCCAGCAGTACGGACTCCGAAGAGACCCAGTACTTC. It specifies CASSTDSEETQYF.